A selection of T cell receptor beta chains follows, all from one sample in a study of chemoradiotherapy in HPV16-positive cancers. Here immunoSEQ multiplex PCR was the method, and the copy in TCRdb shows in-frame clones only, minus some. The table has roughly 32,000 clones, 80% to 90% seen once. The sequencing here drew on blood, taken from a patient who underwent chemoradiotherapy. The receptor set was obtained from a human donor with HPV-associated anogenital cancer. Both conserved end residues are part of each CDR3.

V gene	J gene	CDR3 protein
TRBV30	TRBJ2-2	CAWSRRDVTGELFF
TRBV5-4	TRBJ1-5	CASSLGQGQPQHF
TRBV7-8	TRBJ2-2	CAIRRDTGELFF
TRBV5-1	TRBJ2-2	CASSLLTGSNTGELFF
TRBV4-3	TRBJ1-3	CASSPGQPLSGNTIYF
TRBV7-2	TRBJ2-7	CASSPQVGTYEQYF
TRBV2	TRBJ2-2	CASSDRQGADTGELFF
TRBV28	TRBJ2-2	CATSLNTGELFF
TRBV5-4	TRBJ2-1	CASSSLAVRDNEQFF
TRBV11-2	TRBJ2-5	CASSLDRQETQYF
TRBV7-9	TRBJ1-3	CASSLGRAGNTIYF
TRBV4-3	TRBJ2-7	CASSQGPPTGAYEQYF
TRBV4-3	TRBJ1-6	CASSQGGGGSPLHF
TRBV10-3	TRBJ1-5	CAISDKGDQPQHF
TRBV5-4	TRBJ1-3	CASSGDRVDSGNTIYF
TRBV7-9	TRBJ2-7	CASSLAGEQYF
TRBV4-3	TRBJ2-3	CASSQDGGDTQYF
TRBV11-3	TRBJ2-5	CASSGPSGETQYF
TRBV4-2	TRBJ2-7	CASRPGTSGRWYF
TRBV10-3	TRBJ2-1	CAIRPSGRASYNEQFF
TRBV25-1	TRBJ1-2	CASSEAGSGNYGYTF
TRBV5-1	TRBJ2-1	CASSPRTQDGEQFF
TRBV6-5	TRBJ1-6	CASSYSRGVDSPLHF
TRBV9	TRBJ2-1	CASSERDYYNEQFF